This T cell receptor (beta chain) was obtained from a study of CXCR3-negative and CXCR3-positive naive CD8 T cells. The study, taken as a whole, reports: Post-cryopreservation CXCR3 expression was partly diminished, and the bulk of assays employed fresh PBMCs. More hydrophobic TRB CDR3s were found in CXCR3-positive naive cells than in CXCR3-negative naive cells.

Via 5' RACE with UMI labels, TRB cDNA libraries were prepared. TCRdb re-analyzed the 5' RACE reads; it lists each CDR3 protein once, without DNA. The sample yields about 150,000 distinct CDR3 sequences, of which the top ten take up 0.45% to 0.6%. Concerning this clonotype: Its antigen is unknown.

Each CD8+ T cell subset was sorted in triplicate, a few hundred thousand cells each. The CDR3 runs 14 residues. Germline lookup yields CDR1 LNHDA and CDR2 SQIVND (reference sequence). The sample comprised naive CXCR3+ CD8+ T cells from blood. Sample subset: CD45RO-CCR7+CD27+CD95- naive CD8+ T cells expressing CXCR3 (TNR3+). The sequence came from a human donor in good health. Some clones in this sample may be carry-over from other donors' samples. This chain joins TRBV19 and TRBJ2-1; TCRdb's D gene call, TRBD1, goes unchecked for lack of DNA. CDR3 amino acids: CASISPPPFNEQFF.